Listed below are T cell receptor beta chains from one sample, sequenced in a study of CD8 T cells in ankylosing spondylitis. MiXCR, applied by TCRdb to the 5' RACE reads, yields one record per CDR3 protein. Here the sample spans 150,000 to 200,000 distinct CDR3 sequences, 10% to 15% being singletons. Sequenced: blood, either unsorted or a sorted T cell fraction (not recorded which). These receptors were collected from a female donor with ankylosing spondylitis or in good health (not recorded which). Each CDR3 is given with its conserved first and last residue. The D gene is left open where the match is weak. Not every row has a clone size; where given, it reads once, few, many or a size class.

TRBJ1-1	TRBV5-1	TRBD1	many	CASSFRGQFTEAFF	TGCGCCAGCAGCTTCAGGGGGCAGTTTACTGAAGCTTTCTTT
TRBJ2-7	TRBV20-1	NA	few	CSARDSRGGDEQYF	TGCAGTGCTAGAGATTCCAGGGGGGGGGACGAGCAGTACTTC
TRBJ2-7	TRBV28	NA	NA	CASSLAAGNDYEQYF	TGTGCCAGCAGTTTAGCTGCCGGGAACGACTACGAGCAGTACTTC
TRBJ1-5	TRBV6-1	TRBD1	many	CASRGWGTGGNQPQHF	TGTGCCAGCCGAGGGTGGGGGACAGGAGGCAATCAGCCCCAGCATTTT
TRBJ2-7	TRBV7-2	NA	many	CASSFLRYEQYF	TGTGCCAGCAGCTTCCTACGCTACGAGCAGTACTTC
TRBJ1-5	TRBV20-1	TRBD1	few	CSAGTGTGGQPQHF	TGCAGTGCTGGCACCGGGACAGGGGGTCAGCCCCAGCATTTT
TRBJ2-1	TRBV7-2	NA	many	CASSLAFRTYNEQFF	TGTGCCAGCAGCTTAGCTTTTCGGACGTACAATGAGCAGTTCTTC
TRBJ1-1	TRBV12-3/TRBV12-4	NA	many	CASSSQTGYTEAFF	TGTGCCAGCAGTTCCCAAACAGGGTACACTGAAGCTTTCTTT
TRBJ1-5	TRBV5-6	NA	NA	CASSLAQRGSGESNQPQHF	TGTGCCAGCAGCTTGGCCCAAAGGGGCTCAGGGGAAAGCAATCAGCCCCAGCATTTT
TRBJ1-5	TRBV5-1	NA	many	CASSSSGDQPQHF	TGCGCCAGCAGTTCGTCGGGGGATCAGCCCCAGCATTTT
TRBJ1-1	TRBV5-1	NA	many	CASSLVGVNTEAFF	TGCGCCAGCAGCTTAGTAGGGGTGAACACTGAAGCTTTCTTT
TRBJ1-1	TRBV7-2	NA	few	CASSPRMAWENTEAFF	TGTGCCAGCAGCCCACGAATGGCGTGGGAGAACACTGAAGCTTTCTTT
TRBJ2-2	TRBV6-2/TRBV6-3	NA	many	CASIGNLGELFF	TGTGCCAGCATTGGGAACCTCGGGGAGCTGTTTTTT
TRBJ1-1	TRBV6-2/TRBV6-3	NA	NA	CAGSLSFPGVAFF	TGTGCCGGCAGTTTATCCTTCCCCGGAGTAGCTTTCTTT
TRBJ2-5	TRBV12-3/TRBV12-4	TRBD2	many	CASSLAGTSGETQYF	TGTGCCAGCAGTTTAGCTGGGACTAGCGGAGAGACCCAGTACTTC
TRBJ2-7	TRBV6-2/TRBV6-3	TRBD2	few	CASSYSGSSNPYEQYF	TGTGCCAGCAGTTATAGCGGGAGCTCGAATCCCTACGAGCAGTACTTC